This TCR beta chain was profiled in a study of blood T cell repertoires in COVID-19. The wider study: Sources were T cells, B-cell-depleted T cells, or PBMCs; the material itself was cDNA or gDNA.

Trimming took 2 bases from V and 2 from J, leaving 10 bases between them. Germline V gives CDR1 MDHEN, CDR2 SYDVKM. The CDR3 runs 14 residues. This clone has only one observation. Participants came from about two dozen US areas, aged roughly 18 to 95 years. Original processing methods: Reference gene primer amplification in the assay estimated nucleated cell counts. The data were produced by immunoSEQ multiplex PCR, yet TCRdb's version contains in-frame clones alone and is incomplete. V and J calls plus clone size are reproduced from that table; the DNA served to infer D and trimming. This repertoire shows 290,000 or so clones, 90% found once; its top ten account for over 3.5%.

The rearrangement links TRBV28 to TRBJ2-7; D is perhaps TRBD2 (5 bases). Sequenced material: PBMCs or T cells enriched from blood (not recorded which). The sequence came from a woman aged 18-29 years with acute COVID-19. CDR3 sequence reads: CASSLIEGTYEQYF. The CDR3 DNA reads as TGTGCCAGCAGTTTAATCGAGGGAACCTACGAGCAGTACTTC.